At least ten counts were recorded for the clone carrying this T cell receptor (beta chain). MiXCR, run by TCRdb on the RACE reads, gives a single entry per CDR3 protein. This table has tens of thousands of distinct CDR3 sequences, about 10% appearing once. The time point here: patch test 1, 2 weeks after DPC sensitization. Treatment given: therapeutic diphenylcyclopropenone sensitization with weekly scalp DPC. Each patch-test visit's blood sample preceded patch application. This record belongs to a study of human T cells and chemical hapten exposure. Overall study context: Small discrepancies in pooled library volume mainly accounted for the varying TCR yields per sample.

The sample in question was whole blood, obtained in connection with sensitization to the hapten diphenylcyclopropenone (DPC). This clonotype was obtained from a man aged 35-49 years with alopecia areata. Some clones in this sample may be carry-over from other donors' samples.

The CDR3 is CASSETSGQETQYF. The DNA for the CDR3 is TGTGCCAGCAGTGAGACTAGCGGCCAAGAGACCCAGTACTTC. V usage is TRBV6-2 or TRBV6-3 and J usage is TRBJ2-5; 9 bases line up with TRBD2. V shed 5 bases, J shed 1 base, and the junction held 2 bases outside the gene matches. Germline loops: CDR1 MNHEY, CDR2 SVGEGT. This CDR3 has 14 amino acids.